These 15 T cell receptor beta chains were all obtained from the same sample, sequenced in a study of shared clonotypes between healthy human individuals. Generated by immunoSEQ multiplex PCR, the TCRdb table keeps only in-frame clones and is missing some. In the table there are more than 1 million clones, approximately 78% of which are singletons. Material for sequencing was memory CD4+ T cells from PBMCs. Stated subset: CD45RA-negative fraction. Receptor source: a man in his late teens or twenties in good health. Some clones in this sample may be carry-over from other donors' samples.

With respect to this clone: Within the sample, other DNA sequences also encode this same CDR3. V usage is TRBV28 and J usage is TRBJ1-1, with D possibly matching TRBD1 (5 bases). V lost 1 base and J lost 5, with 5 bases in between. CDR3 length: 12 amino acids. CDR1 MDHEN and CDR2 SYDVKM come from the germline V gene. The CDR3 nucleotides read TGTGCCAGCAGTTTATCAGGGACTGAAGCTTTCTTT. This translates into CASSLSGTEAFF.

This chain joins TRBV30 and TRBJ2-3; no clear D. The germline V and J ends were trimmed by 0 bases and 0 bases, with 7 bases remaining between them. Germline values: CDR1 GTSNPN, CDR2 SVGIG (reference sequence). CDR3 length: 14 amino acids. CDR3 residues: CAWSVGSSTDTQYF. As DNA, the CDR3 is TGTGCCTGGAGTGTTGGCAGCAGCACAGATACGCAGTATTTT.

As to this clone: This sample also contains other DNA sequences that code for the same CDR3. The rearrangement links TRBV5-1 to TRBJ1-1; D might be TRBD1 (6 bases). There are 13 residues in the CDR3. Between the trimmed V and J ends, which lost 0 bases and 5 bases, there was a span of 8 bases. Per germline, CDR1 SGHRS and CDR2 YFSETQ. CDR3 residues: CASSLEGGTEAFF. In DNA form, the CDR3 reads TGCGCCAGCAGCTTGGAAGGGGGAACTGAAGCTTTCTTT.

The chain joins TRBV5-1 to TRBJ2-1, with 11 bases that match TRBD2. Germline V gene sequence: CDR1 SGHRS, CDR2 YFSETQ. V was pared by 4 bases and J by 8 bases, with 23 bases of the junction left unmatched. This CDR3 has 20 residues. The CDR3 DNA follows: TGCGCCAGCAGCCCAAGACTCCTAGCGGGAGGTCGTCGGGGCAATCATGAGCAGTTCTTC. This codes for CASSPRLLAGGRRGNHEQFF.

The J gene is TRBJ2-5, the V gene TRBV19; D possibly corresponds to TRBD1 (6 bases). Trimming left V 6 bases short and J 5 bases short, with 19 bases between. Germline CDR1 reads LNHDA; CDR2 reads SQIVND (reference sequence). This CDR3 spans 15 amino acids. The CDR3 here is CASSLYRDIGETQYF. The CDR3 nucleotides are TGTGCCAGTAGCCTATACCGGGACATCGGCGAGACCCAGTACTTC.

This clone was seen a single time. The V gene is TRBV11-2, the J gene TRBJ2-7; D possibly corresponds to TRBD1 (6 bases). Germline CDR1 reads SGHAT; CDR2 reads FQNNGV. V shed 0 bases and J shed 7 bases, with 13 bases lying between them. The CDR3 runs 14 residues. CDR3 region: CASSLDLGDTEQYF. As DNA, the CDR3 is TGTGCCAGCAGCTTAGATCTAGGGGACACGGAGCAGTACTTC. The whole variable domain, remainder taken from reference TRBV11-2 and TRBJ2-7, is EAGVAQSPRYKIIEKRQSVAFWCNPISGHATLYWYQQILGQGPKLLIQFQNNGVVDDSQLPKDRFSAERLKGVDSTLKIQPAKLEDSAVYLCASSLDLGDTEQYFGPGTRLTVT.

The chain is built from TRBV5-6 and TRBJ1-1; D is unclear. V lost 1 base and J 4 bases, leaving 5 bases between the germline ends. The germline CDR1 and CDR2 sequences are SGHDT and YYEEEE. The length of the CDR3 is 12 residues. The CDR3 loop reads CASSLFTTEAFF. DNA of the CDR3: TGTGCCAGCAGCTTGTTCACCACTGAAGCTTTCTTT. The full variable domain, completed using reference TRBV5-6 and TRBJ1-1, is DAGVTQSPTHLIKTRGQQVTLRCSPKSGHDTVSWYQQALGQGPQFIFQYYEEEERQRGNFPDRFSGHQFPNYSSELNVNALLLGDSALYLCASSLFTTEAFFGQGTRLTVV.

The CDR3 here is CASSPGPAGGEKLFF. CDR3 sequence (DNA): TGTGCCAGTAGCCCAGGTCCCGCTGGGGGTGAAAAACTGTTTTTT. This chain connects TRBV19 to TRBJ1-4, with a weak D call TRBD1 (5 bases). Germline assignment: CDR1 LNHDA and CDR2 SQIVND (reference sequence). The CDR3 length is 15 residues. Trimming cost V 6 bases and J 7 bases, with 18 bases left between them.

The genes are TRBV5-6 and TRBJ1-5; 11 nucleotides match TRBD1. CDR1 and CDR2 from the germline V gene are SGHDT and YYEEEE. The ends lost 4 bases at V and 6 bases at J; junction bases unmatched: 6. This CDR3 is built from 15 residues. The CDR3 DNA reads as TGTGCCAGCAGCAGGGACAGGGGGTTAAGTCAGCCCCAGCATTTT. This codes for CASSRDRGLSQPQHF.

This chain joins TRBV7-9 and TRBJ2-2; 7 nucleotides agree with TRBD1. CDR1 is SEHNR, CDR2 FQNEAQ, per germline (reference sequence). Germline trimming cut 9 bases from V and 1 base from J; bases unmatched to any gene: 8. This CDR3 is 15 amino acids long. CDR3 region: CASTNRGRNTGELFF. CDR3 in DNA: TGTGCCAGTACTAACAGGGGCAGGAACACCGGGGAGCTGTTTTTT.

The chain is built from TRBV10-2 and TRBJ2-1; the match to TRBD1 covers 8 bases. Germline CDR1 and CDR2: WSHSY and SAAADI. The CDR3 sequence is 16 residues long. The J segment lost 2 bases and the V segment lost 5 bases, leaving 8 bases of the junction unmatched. The CDR3 loop is CASSPWTGKTYNEQFF. CDR3 DNA sequence: TGCGCCAGCAGTCCCTGGACAGGGAAAACCTACAATGAGCAGTTCTTC.

This clone was picked up a small number of times. This chain links TRBV30 with TRBJ2-3, with 9 positions matching TRBD2. The CDR3 is made up of 14 amino acids. Trimming cost V 1 base and J 4 bases; bases outside gene matches: 3. Germline assignment: CDR1 GTSNPN and CDR2 SVGIG (reference sequence). The CDR3 sequence: CAWSEERGADTQYF. For the CDR3, the DNA is TGTGCCTGGAGTGAAGAGCGGGGGGCAGATACGCAGTATTTT. Supplemented by reference TRBV30 and TRBJ2-3, the full variable domain reads SQTIHQWPATLVQPVGSPLSLECTVEGTSNPNLYWYRQAAGRGLQLLFYSVGIGQISSEVPQNLSASRPQDRQFILSSKKLLLSDSGFYLCAWSEERGADTQYFGPGTRLTVL.

The rearrangement joins TRBV28 to TRBJ1-5; 8 bases match TRBD1. This CDR3 region has 16 residues. The germline V gene encodes CDR1 MDHEN and CDR2 SYDVKM. V shed 3 bases and J 1 base; nucleotides not matched to a gene: 5. The CDR3 region has the DNA TGTGCCAGCAGTTTTGAACGGGACAGGAGCAATCAGCCCCAGCATTTT. Its translation is CASSFERDRSNQPQHF.

The chain uses TRBV10-3 and TRBJ2-1; TRBD2 aligns across 9 bases. The germline CDR1 and CDR2 sequences are ENHRY and SYGVKD. This CDR3 comprises 16 residues. The ends lost 3 bases at V and 0 bases at J; junction bases unmatched: 3. CDR3 amino acids: CAISDTSGLSYNEQFF. The CDR3 coding sequence is TGTGCCATCAGTGATACTAGCGGGCTCTCCTACAATGAGCAGTTCTTC.

The V and J genes are TRBV14 and TRBJ2-7; D possibly matches TRBD1 or TRBD2 (5 bases each). From germline, CDR1 is SGHDN and CDR2 FVKESK. This CDR3 spans 13 amino acids. V was cut by 3 bases and J by 6 bases, with 12 bases left in between. The CDR3 reads CASSQRGPLEQYF. DNA of the CDR3: TGTGCCAGCAGCCAGAGGGGTCCTCTCGAGCAGTACTTC.